This passage covers 3 T cell receptor beta chains from one sample sequenced in a study of blood T cells in healthy people across ages. For the second PCR, which ran for about 7 to 11 cycles, a sample-barcoded 5' primer and a J-beta primer mix were used. TCRdb re-called the 5' RACE reads through MiXCR, storing one row per CDR3 protein. Of roughly 2 million distinct CDR3 sequences listed, roughly 49% are singletons. The sequenced sample consisted of blood. The receptors shown here come from a woman aged 40 to 49 in good health.

J is TRBJ2-5 and V is TRBV6-5; 10 bases match TRBD2. Germline trimming cut 5 bases from V and 6 bases from J; bases unmatched to any gene: 9. This CDR3 is 15 amino acids long. In germline, CDR1 is MNHEY, CDR2 SVGAGI. The CDR3 spells CASSQAGGPEKTQYF. For the CDR3, the DNA is TGTGCCAGCAGTCAAGCGGGGGGGCCGGAGAAGACCCAGTACTTC.

In this sample, this clonotype turned up once. The CDR3 reads CASSHWTAGRYNSPLHF. In DNA, the CDR3 is TGTGCCAGCAGCCACTGGACAGCTGGGAGATATAATTCACCCCTCCACTTT. The chain recombines TRBV3-1 with TRBJ1-6, with D possibly TRBD1 on 6 matching bases. Trimming stripped 3 bases from V and 4 bases from J, with 16 bases between. This CDR3 comprises 17 residues. The germline V gene has CDR1 LGHDT and CDR2 YNNKEL (reference sequence).

This clonotype was found a few times. The genes are TRBV6-5 and TRBJ2-3; D call uncertain. The V end was cut by 0 bases, the J end by 1 base, with 17 bases between. Germline V lookup: CDR1 MNHEY, CDR2 SVGAGI. CDR3 length: 18 residues. The CDR3 region has the DNA TGTGCCAGCAGTTACTCTCGTAGCCCAAATATTCGCACAGATACGCAGTATTTT. This translates into CASSYSRSPNIRTDTQYF.